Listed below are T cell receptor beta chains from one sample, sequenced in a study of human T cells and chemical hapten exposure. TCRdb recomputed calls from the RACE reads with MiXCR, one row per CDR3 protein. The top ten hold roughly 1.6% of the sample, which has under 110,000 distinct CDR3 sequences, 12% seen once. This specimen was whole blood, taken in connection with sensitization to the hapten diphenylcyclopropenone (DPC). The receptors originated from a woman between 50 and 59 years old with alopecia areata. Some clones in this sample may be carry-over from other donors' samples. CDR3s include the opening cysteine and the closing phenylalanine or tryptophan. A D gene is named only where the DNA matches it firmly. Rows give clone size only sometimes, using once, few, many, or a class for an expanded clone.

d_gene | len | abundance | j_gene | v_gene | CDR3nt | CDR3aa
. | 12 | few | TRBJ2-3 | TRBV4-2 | TGTGCCAGCAGCCAGGCGAGAGATACGCAGTATTTT | CASSQARDTQYF
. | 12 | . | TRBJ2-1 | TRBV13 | TGTGCCAGCAGCTTGGATAGAAATGAGCAGTTCTTC | CASSLDRNEQFF
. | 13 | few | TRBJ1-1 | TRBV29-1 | TGCAGCCAAATCTCTTACGCCGACAGCGCAGCTTTCTTT | CSQISYADSAAFF
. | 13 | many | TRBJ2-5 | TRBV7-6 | TGTGCCACCGCCCGGGGTCCACAAGAGACCCAGTACTTC | CATARGPQETQYF
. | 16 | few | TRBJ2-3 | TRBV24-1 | TGTGCCACCAGTGATTCCCTCTGGGCTAGCACAGATACGCAGTATTTT | CATSDSLWASTDTQYF
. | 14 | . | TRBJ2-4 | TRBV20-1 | TGCAGTGCTAGGGGTAGAGCTAAAGGGAACATTCAGTACTTC | CSARGRAKGNIQYF
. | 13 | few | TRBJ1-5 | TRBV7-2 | TGTGCCAGCAGCTTCCAGGGGAATCAGCCCCAGCATTTT | CASSFQGNQPQHF
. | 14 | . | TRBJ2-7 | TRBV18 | TGTGCCAGCTCACGAGGGGACACCTCCTACGAGCAGTACTTC | CASSRGDTSYEQYF
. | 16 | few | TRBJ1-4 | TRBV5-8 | TGTGCCAGCAGCCAGGCGGGAAATATACGTCCTGAAAAACTGTTTTTT | CASSQAGNIRPEKLFF
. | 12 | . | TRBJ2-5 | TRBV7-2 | TGTGCCAGCAGCTCAGGGCGAGAGACCCAGTACTTC | CASSSGRETQYF
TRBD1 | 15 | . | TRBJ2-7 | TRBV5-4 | TGTGCCAGCAGCGGGGGACAGGGTAACTCCTACGAGCAGTACTTC | CASSGGQGNSYEQYF
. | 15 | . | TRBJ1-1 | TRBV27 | TGTGCCAGCAAGGGAATGGGAGGGTTGAACACTGAAGCTTTCTTT | CASKGMGGLNTEAFF
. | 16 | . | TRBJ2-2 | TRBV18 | TGTGCCAGCTCACCTTGGACAGCTCAGAACACCGGGGAGCTGTTTTTT | CASSPWTAQNTGELFF
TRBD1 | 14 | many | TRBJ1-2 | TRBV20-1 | TGCAGTGCTGGAGGGGACAGGGGAGTCTATGGCTACACCTTC | CSAGGDRGVYGYTF
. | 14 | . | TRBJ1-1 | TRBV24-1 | TGTGCCACCAGTGAAGGAGCCCTGAACACTGAAGCTTTCTTT | CATSEGALNTEAFF
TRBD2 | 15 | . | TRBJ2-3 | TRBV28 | TGTGCCAGCAGTTTCATAAGCGGGGGCACAGATACGCAGTATTTT | CASSFISGGTDTQYF
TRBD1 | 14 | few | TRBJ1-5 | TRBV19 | TGTGCCAGTACCTTCGACAGGGGCAATCAGCCCCAGCATTTT | CASTFDRGNQPQHF
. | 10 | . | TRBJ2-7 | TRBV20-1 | TGCAGTGCTCGAAAAACCGAGCAGTACTTC | CSARKTEQYF
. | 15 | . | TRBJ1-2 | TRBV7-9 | TGTGCCAGCAGCCAGGGACACCCCGGCGACTATGGCTACACCTTC | CASSQGHPGDYGYTF
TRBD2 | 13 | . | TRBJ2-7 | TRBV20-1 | TGCAGTGCTAGTACTAGCGCAACCTACGAGCAGTACTTC | CSASTSATYEQYF
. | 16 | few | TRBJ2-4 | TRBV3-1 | TGTGCCAGCAGCCTAACGGAGGGTCTAGCCAAAAACATTCAGTACTTC | CASSLTEGLAKNIQYF
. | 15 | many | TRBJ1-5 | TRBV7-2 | TGTGCCAGCAGCTTAGTACAGGGCTTGCAACAGCCCCAGCATTTT | CASSLVQGLQQPQHF
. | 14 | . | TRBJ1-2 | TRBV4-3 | TGCGCCAGCAGCGGAGGACGAGAATCCTATGGCTACACCTTC | CASSGGRESYGYTF
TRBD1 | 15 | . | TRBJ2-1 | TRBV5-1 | TGCGCCAGCAGCCTCGGGACAGTTTCCTACAATGAGCAGTTCTTC | CASSLGTVSYNEQFF
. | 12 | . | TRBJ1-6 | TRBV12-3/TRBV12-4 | TGTGCCAGCAGTTTTCAGCAGGCACCCCTCCACTTT | CASSFQQAPLHF
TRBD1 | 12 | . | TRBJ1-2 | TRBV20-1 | TGCAGTGCTCTGACAGGGAACTATGGCTACACCTTC | CSALTGNYGYTF
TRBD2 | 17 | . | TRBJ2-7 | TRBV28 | TGTGCCAGCAGTTCGGTTTCGGGGGGGACCCCCACCTACGAGCAGTACTTC | CASSSVSGGTPTYEQYF
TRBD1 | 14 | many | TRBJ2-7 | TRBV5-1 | TGCGCCAGCAGCTTGGCCCAGGGGGCCTACGAGCAGTACTTC | CASSLAQGAYEQYF
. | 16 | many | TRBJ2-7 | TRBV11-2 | TGTGCCAGCAGCTTAGATCGCGGGTGGACCCCCTACGAGCAGTACTTC | CASSLDRGWTPYEQYF
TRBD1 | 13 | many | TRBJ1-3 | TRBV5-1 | TGCGCCAGCAGCCGGGACAGCGGAAACACCATATATTTT | CASSRDSGNTIYF
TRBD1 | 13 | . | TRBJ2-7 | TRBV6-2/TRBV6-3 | TGTGCCAGCGAGGGGACAGGGGTCCACGAGCAGTACTTC | CASEGTGVHEQYF
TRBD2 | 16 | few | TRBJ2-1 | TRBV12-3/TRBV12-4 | TGTGCCAGCAGTTTAGACCCGGGACTAGCGGATAATGAGCAGTTCTTC | CASSLDPGLADNEQFF
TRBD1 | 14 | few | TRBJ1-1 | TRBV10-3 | TGTGCCATCAAAACGGGACAGGGGAACACTGAAGCTTTCTTT | CAIKTGQGNTEAFF
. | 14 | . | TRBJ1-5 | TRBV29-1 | TGCAGCGTTGCCGGGGAGTATAGCAATCAGCCCCAGCATTTT | CSVAGEYSNQPQHF
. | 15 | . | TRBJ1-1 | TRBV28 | TGTGCCAGCAGCCTAGCCGCGGGACAGAACACTGAAGCTTTCTTT | CASSLAAGQNTEAFF
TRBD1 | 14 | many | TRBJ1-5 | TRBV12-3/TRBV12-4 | TGTGCCAGCAGTACAGGGGATAGCAATCAGCCCCAGCATTTT | CASSTGDSNQPQHF
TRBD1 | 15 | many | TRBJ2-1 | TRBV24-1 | TGTGCCACCAAAGGGGCTACGACAGGGGACAATGAGCAGTTCTTC | CATKGATTGDNEQFF
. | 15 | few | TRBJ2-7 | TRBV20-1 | TGCAGTGCGAGGGTGGGAGGGGGCGCGTCCCGGGAGCAGTACTTC | CSARVGGGASREQYF
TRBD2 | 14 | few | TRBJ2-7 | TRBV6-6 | TGTGCCAGCAGACGGACTAGCGGGAGCTACGAGCAGTACTTC | CASRRTSGSYEQYF
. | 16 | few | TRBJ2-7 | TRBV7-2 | TGTGCCAGCAGCTTAGTGGCTGCAAACGGGGCCTACGAGCAGTACTTC | CASSLVAANGAYEQYF